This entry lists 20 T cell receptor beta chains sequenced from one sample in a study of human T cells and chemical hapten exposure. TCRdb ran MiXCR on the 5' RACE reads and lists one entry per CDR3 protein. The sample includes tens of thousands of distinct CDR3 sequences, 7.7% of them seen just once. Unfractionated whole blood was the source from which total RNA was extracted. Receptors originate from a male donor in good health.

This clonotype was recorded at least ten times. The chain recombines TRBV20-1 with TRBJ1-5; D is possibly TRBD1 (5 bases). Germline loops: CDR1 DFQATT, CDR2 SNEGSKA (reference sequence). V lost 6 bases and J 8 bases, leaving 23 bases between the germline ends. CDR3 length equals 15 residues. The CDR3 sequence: CSARDWLEQGKPQHF. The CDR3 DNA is TGCAGTGCCAGGGATTGGCTAGAACAAGGAAAGCCCCAGCATTTT.

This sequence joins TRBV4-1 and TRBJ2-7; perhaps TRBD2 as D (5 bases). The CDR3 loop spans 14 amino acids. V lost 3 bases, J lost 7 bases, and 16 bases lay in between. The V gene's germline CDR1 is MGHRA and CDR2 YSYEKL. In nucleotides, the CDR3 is TGCGCCAGCAGCCAGGTCGGGGAGAGGGCTGAGCAGTACTTC. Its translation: CASSQVGERAEQYF.

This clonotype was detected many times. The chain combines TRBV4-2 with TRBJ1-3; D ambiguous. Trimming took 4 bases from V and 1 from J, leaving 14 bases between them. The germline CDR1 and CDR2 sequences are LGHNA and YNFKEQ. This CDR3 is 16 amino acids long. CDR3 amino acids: CASSPPLIGSGNTIYF. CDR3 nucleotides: TGTGCCAGCAGCCCCCCCTTAATAGGTTCTGGAAACACCATATATTTT.

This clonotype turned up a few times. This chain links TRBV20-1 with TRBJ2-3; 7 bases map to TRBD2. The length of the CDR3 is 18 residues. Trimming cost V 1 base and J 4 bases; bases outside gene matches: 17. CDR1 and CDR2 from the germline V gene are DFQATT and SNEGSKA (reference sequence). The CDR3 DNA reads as TGCAGTGCTAGAGGAGGCGGGAGCTACCCCAGGAAGGCAGATACGCAGTATTTT. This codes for CSARGGGSYPRKADTQYF.

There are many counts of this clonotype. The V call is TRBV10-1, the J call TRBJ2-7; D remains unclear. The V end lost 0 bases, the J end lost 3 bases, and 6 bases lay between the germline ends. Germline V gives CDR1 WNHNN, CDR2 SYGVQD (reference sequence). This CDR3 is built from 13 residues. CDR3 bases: TGCGCCAGCAGTGAGTCAGGCGGCTACGAGCAGTACTTC. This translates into CASSESGGYEQYF.

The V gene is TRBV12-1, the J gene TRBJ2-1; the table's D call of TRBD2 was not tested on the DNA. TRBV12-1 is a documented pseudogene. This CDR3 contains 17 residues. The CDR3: CASSQDPPGYALNEQFF. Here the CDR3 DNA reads TGTGCCAGCAGCCAAGATCCGCCAGGTTATGCCCTCAATGAGCAGTTCTTC.

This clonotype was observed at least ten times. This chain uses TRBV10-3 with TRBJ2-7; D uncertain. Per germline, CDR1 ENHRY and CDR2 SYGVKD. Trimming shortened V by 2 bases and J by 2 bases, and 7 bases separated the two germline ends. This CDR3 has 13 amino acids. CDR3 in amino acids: CAISEGVAYEQYF. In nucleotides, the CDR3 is TGTGCCATCAGTGAGGGAGTAGCCTACGAGCAGTACTTC.

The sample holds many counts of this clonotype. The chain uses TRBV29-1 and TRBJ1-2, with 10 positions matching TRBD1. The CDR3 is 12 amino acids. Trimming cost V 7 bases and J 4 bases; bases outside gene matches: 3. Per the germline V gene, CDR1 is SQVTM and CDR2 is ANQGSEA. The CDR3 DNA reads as TGCAGCGCCAGACAGGGGGCCTATGGCTACACCTTC. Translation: CSARQGAYGYTF.

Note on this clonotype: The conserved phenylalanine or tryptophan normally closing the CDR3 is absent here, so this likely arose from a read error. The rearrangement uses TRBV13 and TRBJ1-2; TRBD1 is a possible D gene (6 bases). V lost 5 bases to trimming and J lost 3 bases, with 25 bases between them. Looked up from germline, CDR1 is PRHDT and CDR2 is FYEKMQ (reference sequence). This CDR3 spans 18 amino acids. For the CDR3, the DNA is TGTGCCAGCAGCAGTATGGGGGCGCGTGGGACGGACGACTATGGCTACACCTTA. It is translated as CASSSMGARGTDDYGYTL.

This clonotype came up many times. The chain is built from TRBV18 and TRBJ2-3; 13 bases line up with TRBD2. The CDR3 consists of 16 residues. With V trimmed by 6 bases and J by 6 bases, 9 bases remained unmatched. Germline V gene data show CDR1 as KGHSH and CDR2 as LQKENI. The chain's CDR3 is CASSPRLAGGQDTQYF. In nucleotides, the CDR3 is TGTGCCAGCTCTCCAAGACTAGCGGGGGGCCAGGATACGCAGTATTTT.

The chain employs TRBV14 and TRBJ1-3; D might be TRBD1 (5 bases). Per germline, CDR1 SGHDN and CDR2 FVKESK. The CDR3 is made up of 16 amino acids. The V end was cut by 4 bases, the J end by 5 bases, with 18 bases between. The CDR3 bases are TGTGCCAGCAGCCTTCTGGGGCAGGGAGGAAGAAACACCATATATTTT. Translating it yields CASSLLGQGGRNTIYF.

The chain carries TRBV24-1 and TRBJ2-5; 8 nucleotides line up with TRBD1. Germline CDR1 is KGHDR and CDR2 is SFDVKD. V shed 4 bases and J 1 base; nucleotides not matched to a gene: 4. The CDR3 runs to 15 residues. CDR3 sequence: CATSDQQGGQETQYF. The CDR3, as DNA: TGTGCCACCAGTGACCAACAGGGGGGCCAAGAGACCCAGTACTTC.

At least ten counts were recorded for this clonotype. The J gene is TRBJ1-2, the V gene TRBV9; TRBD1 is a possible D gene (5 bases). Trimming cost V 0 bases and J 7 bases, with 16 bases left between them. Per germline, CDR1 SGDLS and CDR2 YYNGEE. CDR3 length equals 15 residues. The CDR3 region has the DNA TGTGCCAGCAGCGTAGGGGACCCTACGGAGATTGGCTACACCTTC. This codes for CASSVGDPTEIGYTF.

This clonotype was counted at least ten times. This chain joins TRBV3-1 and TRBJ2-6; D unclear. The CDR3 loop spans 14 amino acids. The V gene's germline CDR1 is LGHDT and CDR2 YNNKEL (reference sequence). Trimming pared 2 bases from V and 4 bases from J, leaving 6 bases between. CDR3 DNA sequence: TGTGCCAGCAGCCAAATGACCGGGGCCAACGTCCTGACTTTC. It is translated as CASSQMTGANVLTF. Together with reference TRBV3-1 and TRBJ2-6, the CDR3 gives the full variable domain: DTAVSQTPKYLVTQMGNDKSIKCEQNLGHDTMYWYKQDSKKFLKIMFSYNNKELIINETVPNRFSPKSPDKAHLNLHINSLELGDSAVYFCASSQMTGANVLTFGAGSRLTVL.

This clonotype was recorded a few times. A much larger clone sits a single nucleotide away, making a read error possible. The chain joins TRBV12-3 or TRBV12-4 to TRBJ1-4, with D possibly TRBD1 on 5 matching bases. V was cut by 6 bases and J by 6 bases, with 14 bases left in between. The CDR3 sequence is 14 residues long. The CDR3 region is CASRRDSCDEKLFF. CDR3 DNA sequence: TGTGCCAGCAGGAGAGACAGCTGTGATGAAAAACTGTTTTTT.

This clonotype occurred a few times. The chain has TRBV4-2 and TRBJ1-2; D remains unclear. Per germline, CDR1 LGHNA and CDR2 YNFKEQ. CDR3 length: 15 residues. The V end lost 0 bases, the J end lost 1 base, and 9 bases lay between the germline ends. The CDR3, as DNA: TGTGCCAGCAGCCAAGATCCAGACAATAACTATGGCTACACCTTC. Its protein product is CASSQDPDNNYGYTF.

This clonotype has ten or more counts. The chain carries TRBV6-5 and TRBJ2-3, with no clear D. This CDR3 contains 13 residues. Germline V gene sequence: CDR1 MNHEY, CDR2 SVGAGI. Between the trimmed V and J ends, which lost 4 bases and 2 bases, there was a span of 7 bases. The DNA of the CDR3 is TGTGCCAGCAGTTCCAGTTCCACAGATACGCAGTATTTT. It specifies CASSSSSTDTQYF.

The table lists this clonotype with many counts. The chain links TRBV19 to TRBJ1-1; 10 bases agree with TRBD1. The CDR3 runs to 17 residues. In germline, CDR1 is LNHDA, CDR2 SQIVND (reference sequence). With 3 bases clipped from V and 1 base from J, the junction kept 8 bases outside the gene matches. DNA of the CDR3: TGTGCCAGTAGTATTGTGGGACAGGGGAACCAGAACACTGAAGCTTTCTTT. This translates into CASSIVGQGNQNTEAFF.

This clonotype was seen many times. The CDR3 DNA reads TGCAGTGCTAGTCTAGCGGGAGCTGTGGGCGAGCAGTACTTC. It yields the protein CSASLAGAVGEQYF. The chain employs TRBV20-1 and TRBJ2-7; TRBD2 agrees at 10 bases. The CDR3 runs 14 residues. The trim removed 3 bases at V and 6 bases at J, leaving 8 bases unmatched. Germline loops: CDR1 DFQATT, CDR2 SNEGSKA (reference sequence).

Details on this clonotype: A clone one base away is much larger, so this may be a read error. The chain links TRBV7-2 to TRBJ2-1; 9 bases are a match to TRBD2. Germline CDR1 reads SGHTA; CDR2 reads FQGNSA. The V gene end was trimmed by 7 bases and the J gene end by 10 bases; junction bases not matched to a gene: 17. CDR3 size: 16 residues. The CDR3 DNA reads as TGTGCCAGCAACCTACGCCTAGGCGGGGGGGCTTCGGAGCAGTTCTTC. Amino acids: CASNLRLGGGASEQFF.